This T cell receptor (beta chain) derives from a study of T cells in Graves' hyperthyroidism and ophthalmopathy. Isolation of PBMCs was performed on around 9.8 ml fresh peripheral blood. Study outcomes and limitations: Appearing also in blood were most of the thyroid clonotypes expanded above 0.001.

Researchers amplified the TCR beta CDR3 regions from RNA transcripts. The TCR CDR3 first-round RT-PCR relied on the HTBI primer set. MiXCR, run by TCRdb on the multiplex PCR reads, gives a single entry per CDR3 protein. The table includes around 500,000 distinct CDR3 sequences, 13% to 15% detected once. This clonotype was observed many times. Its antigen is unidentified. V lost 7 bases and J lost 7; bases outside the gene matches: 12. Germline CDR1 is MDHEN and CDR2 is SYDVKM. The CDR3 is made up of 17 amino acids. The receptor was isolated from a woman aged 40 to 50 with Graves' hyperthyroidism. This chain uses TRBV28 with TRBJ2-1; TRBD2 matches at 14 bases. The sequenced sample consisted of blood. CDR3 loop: CASNPGLAGVLRNEQFF. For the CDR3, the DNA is TGTGCCAGCAACCCGGGACTAGCGGGAGTCTTGAGGAATGAGCAGTTCTTC.